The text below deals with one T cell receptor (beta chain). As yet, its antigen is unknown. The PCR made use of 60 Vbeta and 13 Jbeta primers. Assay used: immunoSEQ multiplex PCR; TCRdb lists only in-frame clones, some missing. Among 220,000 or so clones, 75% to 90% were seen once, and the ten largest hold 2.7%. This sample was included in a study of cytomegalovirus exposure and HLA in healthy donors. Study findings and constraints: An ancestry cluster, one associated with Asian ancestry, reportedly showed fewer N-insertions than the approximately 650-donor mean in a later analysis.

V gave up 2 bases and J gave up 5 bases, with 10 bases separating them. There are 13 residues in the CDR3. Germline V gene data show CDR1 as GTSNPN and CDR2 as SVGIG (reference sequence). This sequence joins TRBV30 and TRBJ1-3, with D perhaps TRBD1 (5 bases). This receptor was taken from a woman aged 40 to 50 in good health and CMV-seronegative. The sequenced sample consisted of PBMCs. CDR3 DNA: TGTGCCTGGAGTACAGGAGAAAGAAACACCATATATTTT. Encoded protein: CAWSTGERNTIYF.